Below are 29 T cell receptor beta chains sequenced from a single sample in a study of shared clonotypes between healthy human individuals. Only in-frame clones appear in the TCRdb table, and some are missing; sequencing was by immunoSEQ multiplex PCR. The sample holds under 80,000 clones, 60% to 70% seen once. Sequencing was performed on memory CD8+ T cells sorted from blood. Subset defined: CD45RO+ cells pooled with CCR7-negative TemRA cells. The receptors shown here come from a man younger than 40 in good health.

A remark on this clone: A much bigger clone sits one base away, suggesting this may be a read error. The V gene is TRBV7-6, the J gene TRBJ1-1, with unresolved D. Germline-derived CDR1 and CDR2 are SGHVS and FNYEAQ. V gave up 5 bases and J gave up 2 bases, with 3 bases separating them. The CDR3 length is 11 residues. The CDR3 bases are TGTGCCAGCAGCGACAACACTGAAGCTTTCTTT. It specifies CASSDNTEAFF.

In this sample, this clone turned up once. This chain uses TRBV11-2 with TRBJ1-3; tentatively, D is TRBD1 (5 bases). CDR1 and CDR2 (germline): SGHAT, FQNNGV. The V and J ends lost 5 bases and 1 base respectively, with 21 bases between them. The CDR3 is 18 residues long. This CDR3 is CASSRRTSGLTSGNTIYF. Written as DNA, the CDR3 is TGTGCCAGCAGCCGCCGGACCTCAGGGCTGACTTCTGGAAACACCATATATTTT.

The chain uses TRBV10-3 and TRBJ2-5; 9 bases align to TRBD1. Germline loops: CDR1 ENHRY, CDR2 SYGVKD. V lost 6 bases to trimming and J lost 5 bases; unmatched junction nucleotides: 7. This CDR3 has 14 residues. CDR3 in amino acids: CAISAGQGRETQYF. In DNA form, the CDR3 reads TGTGCCATCAGCGCGGGACAGGGTAGGGAGACCCAGTACTTC.

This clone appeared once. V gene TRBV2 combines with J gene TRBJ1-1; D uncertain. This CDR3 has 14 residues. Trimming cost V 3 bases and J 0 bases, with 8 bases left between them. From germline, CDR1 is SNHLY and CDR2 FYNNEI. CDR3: CASSEGNLNTEAFF. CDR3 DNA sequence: TGTGCCAGCAGTGAGGGGAATCTGAACACTGAAGCTTTCTTT.

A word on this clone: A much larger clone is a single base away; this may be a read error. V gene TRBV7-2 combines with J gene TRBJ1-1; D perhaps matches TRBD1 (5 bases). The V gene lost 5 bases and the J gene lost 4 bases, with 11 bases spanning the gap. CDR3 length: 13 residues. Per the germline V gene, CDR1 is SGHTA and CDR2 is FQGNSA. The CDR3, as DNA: TGTGCCAGCAGCCCTACAGGTCTCACTGAAGCTTTCTTT. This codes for CASSPTGLTEAFF.

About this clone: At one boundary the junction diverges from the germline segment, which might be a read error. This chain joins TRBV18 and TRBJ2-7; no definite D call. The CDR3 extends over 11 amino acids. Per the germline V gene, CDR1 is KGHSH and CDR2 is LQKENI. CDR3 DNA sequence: TGTGCCAGCTCACCAGGGCTAGATGTGTTGTTC. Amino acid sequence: CASSPGLDVLF.

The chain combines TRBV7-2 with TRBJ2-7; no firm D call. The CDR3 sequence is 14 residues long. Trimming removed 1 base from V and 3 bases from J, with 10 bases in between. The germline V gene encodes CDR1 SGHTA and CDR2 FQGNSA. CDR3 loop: CASSLGLLNYEQYF. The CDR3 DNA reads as TGTGCCAGCAGCTTAGGCTTACTCAACTACGAGCAGTACTTC. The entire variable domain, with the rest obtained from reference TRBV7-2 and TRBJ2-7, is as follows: GAGVSQSPSNKVTEKGKDVELRCDPISGHTALYWYRQSLGQGLEFLIYFQGNSAPDKSGLPSDRFSAERTGGSVSTLTIQRTQQEDSAVYLCASSLGLLNYEQYFGPGTRLTVT.

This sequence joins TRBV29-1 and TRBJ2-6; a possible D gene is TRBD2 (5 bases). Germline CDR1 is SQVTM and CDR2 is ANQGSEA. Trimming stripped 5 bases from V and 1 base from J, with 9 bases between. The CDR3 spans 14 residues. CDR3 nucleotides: TGCAGCGTTCTAGCTGGGTCTGGGGCCAACGTCCTGACTTTC. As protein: CSVLAGSGANVLTF.

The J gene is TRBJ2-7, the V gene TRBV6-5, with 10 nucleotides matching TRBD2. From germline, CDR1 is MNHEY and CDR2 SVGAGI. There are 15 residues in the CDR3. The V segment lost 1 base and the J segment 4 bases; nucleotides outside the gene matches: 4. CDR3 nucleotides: TGTGCCAGCAGTTACTTCACTAGCGGGAAATACGAGCAGTACTTC. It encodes CASSYFTSGKYEQYF.

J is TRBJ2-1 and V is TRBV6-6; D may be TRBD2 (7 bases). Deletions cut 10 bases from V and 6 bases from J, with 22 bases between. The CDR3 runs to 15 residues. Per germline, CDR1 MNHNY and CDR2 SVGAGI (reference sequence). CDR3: CATLPGLGGGNEQFF. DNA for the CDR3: TGTGCCACCCTGCCTGGACTAGGGGGAGGCAATGAGCAGTTCTTC.

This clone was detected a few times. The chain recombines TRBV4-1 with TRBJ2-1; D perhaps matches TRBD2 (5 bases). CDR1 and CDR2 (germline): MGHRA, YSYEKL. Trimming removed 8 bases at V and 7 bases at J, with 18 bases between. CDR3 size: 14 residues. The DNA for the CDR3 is TGCGCCAGCTCCCGGGGTAATTCCGATAATGAGCAGTTCTTC. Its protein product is CASSRGNSDNEQFF.

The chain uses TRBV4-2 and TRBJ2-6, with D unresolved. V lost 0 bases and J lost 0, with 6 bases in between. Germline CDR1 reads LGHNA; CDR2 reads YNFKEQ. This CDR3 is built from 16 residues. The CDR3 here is CASSQEGNSGANVLTF. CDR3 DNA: TGTGCCAGCAGCCAAGAAGGCAACTCTGGGGCCAACGTCCTGACTTTC.

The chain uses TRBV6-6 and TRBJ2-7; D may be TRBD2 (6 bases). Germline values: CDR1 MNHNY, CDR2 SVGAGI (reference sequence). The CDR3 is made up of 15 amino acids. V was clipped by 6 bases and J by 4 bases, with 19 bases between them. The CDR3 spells CASREGLDYYYEQYF. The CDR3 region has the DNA TGTGCCAGCAGGGAGGGACTTGACTACTATTACGAGCAGTACTTC.

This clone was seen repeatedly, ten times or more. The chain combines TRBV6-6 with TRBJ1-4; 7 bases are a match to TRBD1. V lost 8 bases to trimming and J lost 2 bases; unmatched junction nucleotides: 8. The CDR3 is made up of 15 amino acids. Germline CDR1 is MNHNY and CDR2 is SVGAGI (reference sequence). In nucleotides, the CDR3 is TGTGCCAGCCTGCAGGGACAGACGACTAATGAAAAACTGTTTTTT. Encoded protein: CASLQGQTTNEKLFF.

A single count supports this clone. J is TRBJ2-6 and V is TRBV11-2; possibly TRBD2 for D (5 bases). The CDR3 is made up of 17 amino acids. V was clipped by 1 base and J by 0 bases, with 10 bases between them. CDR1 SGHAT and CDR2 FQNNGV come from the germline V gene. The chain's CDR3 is CASSLVSGGSGANVLTF. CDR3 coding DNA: TGTGCCAGCAGCTTAGTCTCCGGAGGCTCTGGGGCCAACGTCCTGACTTTC.

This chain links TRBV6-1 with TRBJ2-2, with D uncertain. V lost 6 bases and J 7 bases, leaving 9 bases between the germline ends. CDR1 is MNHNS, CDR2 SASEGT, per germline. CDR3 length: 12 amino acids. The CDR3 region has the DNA TGTGCCAGCAGCAAGGACGGCGGGGAGCTGTTTTTT. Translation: CASSKDGGELFF.

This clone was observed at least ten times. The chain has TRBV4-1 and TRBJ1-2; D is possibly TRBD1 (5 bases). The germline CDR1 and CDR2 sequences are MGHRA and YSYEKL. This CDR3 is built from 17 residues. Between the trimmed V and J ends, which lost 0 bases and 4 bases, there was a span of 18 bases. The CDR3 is CASSQEPQPGGGYGYTF. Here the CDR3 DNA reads TGCGCCAGCAGCCAAGAGCCCCAGCCCGGGGGTGGCTATGGCTACACCTTC.

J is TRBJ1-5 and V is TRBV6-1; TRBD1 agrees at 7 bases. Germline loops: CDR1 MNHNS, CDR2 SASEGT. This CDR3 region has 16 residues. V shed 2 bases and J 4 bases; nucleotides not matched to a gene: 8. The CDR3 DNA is TGTGCCAGCAGTGAAAGTGAAGGACAGGCTAATCAGCCCCAGCATTTT. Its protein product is CASSESEGQANQPQHF.

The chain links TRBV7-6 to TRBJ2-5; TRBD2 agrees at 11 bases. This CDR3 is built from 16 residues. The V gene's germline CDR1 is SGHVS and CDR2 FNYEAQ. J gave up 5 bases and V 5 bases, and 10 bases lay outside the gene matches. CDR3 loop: CASSPKGVAGGETQYF. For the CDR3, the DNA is TGTGCCAGCAGCCCCAAGGGGGTAGCGGGAGGGGAGACCCAGTACTTC.

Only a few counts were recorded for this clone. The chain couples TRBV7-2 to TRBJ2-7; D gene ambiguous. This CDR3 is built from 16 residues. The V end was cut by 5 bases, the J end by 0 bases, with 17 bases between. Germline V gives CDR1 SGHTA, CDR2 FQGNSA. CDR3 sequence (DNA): TGTGCCAGCAGCCTAACAGAGCTGGACGCCTCCTACGAGCAGTACTTC. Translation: CASSLTELDASYEQYF.

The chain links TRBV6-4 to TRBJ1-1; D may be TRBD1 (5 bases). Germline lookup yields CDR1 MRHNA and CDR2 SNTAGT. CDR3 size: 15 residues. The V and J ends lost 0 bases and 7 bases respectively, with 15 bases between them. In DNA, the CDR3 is TGTGCCAGCAGTGACTCCAGATCTATGACAGATGAAGCTTTCTTT. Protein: CASSDSRSMTDEAFF.

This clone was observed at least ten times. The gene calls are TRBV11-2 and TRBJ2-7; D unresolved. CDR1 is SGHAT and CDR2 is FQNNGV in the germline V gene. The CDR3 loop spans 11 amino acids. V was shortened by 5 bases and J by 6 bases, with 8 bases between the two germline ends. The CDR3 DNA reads TGTGCCAGCAGCACCCTAGGCGAGCAGTACTTC. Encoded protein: CASSTLGEQYF. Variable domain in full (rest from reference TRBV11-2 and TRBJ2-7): EAGVAQSPRYKIIEKRQSVAFWCNPISGHATLYWYQQILGQGPKLLIQFQNNGVVDDSQLPKDRFSAERLKGVDSTLKIQPAKLEDSAVYLCASSTLGEQYFGPGTRLTVT.

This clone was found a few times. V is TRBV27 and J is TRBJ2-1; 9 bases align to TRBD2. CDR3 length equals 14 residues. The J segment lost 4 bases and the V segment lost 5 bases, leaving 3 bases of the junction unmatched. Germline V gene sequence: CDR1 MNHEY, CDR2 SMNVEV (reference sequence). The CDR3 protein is CASSETSGYNEQFF. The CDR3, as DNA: TGTGCCAGCAGTGAGACTAGCGGATACAATGAGCAGTTCTTC.

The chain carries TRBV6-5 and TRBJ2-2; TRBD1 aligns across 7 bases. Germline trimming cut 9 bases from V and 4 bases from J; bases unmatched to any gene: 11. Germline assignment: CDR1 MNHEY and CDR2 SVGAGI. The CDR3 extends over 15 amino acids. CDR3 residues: CASLPGTAFTGELFF. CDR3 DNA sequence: TGTGCCAGTCTCCCCGGGACAGCCTTCACCGGGGAGCTGTTTTTT.

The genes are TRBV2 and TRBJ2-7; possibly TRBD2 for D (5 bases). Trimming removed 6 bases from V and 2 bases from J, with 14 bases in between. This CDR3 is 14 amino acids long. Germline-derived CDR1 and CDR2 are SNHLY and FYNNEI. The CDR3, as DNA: TGTGCCAGCAGGCCAGCCGGGGTACCCTACGAGCAGTACTTC. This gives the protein CASRPAGVPYEQYF.

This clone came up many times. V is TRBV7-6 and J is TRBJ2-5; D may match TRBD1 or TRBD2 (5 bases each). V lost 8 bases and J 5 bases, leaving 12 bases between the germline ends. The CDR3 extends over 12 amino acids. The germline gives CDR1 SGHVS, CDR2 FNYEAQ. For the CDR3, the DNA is TGTGCCAGCGGGACGTGGTCCGAGACCCAGTACTTC. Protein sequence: CASGTWSETQYF. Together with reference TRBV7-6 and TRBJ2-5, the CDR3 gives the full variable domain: GAGVSQSPRYKVTKRGQDVALRCDPISGHVSLYWYRQALGQGPEFLTYFNYEAQQDKSGLPNDRFSAERPEGSISTLTIQRTEQRDSAMYRCASGTWSETQYFGPGTRLLVL.

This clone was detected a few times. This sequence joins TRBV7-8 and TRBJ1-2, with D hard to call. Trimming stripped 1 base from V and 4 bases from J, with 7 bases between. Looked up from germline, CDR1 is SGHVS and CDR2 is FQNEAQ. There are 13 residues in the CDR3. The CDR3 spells CASSLVHRYGYTF. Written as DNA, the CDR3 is TGTGCCAGCAGCTTAGTCCACCGCTATGGCTACACCTTC.

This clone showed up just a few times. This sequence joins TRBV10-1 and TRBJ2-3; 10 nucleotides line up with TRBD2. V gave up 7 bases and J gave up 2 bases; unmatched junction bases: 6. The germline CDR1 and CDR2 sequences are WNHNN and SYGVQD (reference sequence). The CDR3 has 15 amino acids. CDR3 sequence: CASNPGTSDTDTQYF. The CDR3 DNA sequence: TGCGCCAGCAACCCGGGGACTAGCGACACAGATACGCAGTATTTT.

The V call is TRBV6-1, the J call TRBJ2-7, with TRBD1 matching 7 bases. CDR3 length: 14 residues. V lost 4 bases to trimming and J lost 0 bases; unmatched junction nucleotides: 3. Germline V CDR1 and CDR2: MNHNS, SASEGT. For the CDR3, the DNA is TGTGCCAGCAGTGTGGCAGGGGGCTCCTACGAGCAGTACTTC. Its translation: CASSVAGGSYEQYF.